This T cell receptor beta chain was sequenced in a study of response to subunit inactivated influenza vaccine. V lost 4 bases, J lost 1 base, and 2 bases stayed unmatched. Germline-derived CDR1 and CDR2 are SGHRS and YFSETQ. This CDR3 comprises 15 residues. Note on this clonotype: Its matching antigen is unknown.

TCRdb passed the RT-PCR reads through MiXCR, listing each CDR3 protein once. Here the sample spans more than 150,000 distinct CDR3 sequences, about 9.3% being singletons. Study conclusions and caveats: It was the authors' suggestion that each seasonal influenza vaccination recruits few new T cells.

The source is a man in his fifties who received an inactivated influenza vaccine. Sequences were derived from non-naive T cells sorted from PBMCs, sampled on the day of vaccination. The rearrangement links TRBV5-1 to TRBJ2-2; 9 bases map to TRBD1. CDR3 residues: CASSKGQGNTGELFF. The CDR3, as DNA: TGCGCCAGCAGCAAGGGACAGGGGAACACCGGGGAGCTGTTTTTT.